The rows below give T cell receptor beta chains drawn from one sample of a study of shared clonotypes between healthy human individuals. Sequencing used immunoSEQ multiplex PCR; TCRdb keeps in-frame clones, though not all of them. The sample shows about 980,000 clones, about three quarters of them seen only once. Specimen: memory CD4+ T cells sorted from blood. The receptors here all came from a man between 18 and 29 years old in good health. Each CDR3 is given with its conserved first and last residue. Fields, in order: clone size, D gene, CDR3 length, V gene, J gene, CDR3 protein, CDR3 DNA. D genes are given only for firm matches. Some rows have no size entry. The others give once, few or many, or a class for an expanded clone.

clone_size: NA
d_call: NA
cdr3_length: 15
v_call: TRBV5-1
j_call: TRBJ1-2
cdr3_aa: CASSLPGEARYGYTF
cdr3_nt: TGCGCCAGCAGCTTGCCGGGGGAGGCGCGCTATGGCTACACCTTC

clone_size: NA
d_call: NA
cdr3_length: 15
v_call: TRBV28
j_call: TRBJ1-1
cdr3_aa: CASSFRGRVETEAFF
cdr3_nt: TGTGCCAGCAGTTTCAGGGGCAGGGTAGAGACTGAAGCTTTCTTT

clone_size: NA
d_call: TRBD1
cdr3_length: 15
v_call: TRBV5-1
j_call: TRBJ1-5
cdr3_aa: CASSPNTGENQPQHF
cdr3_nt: TGCGCCAGCAGCCCAAATACAGGGGAGAATCAGCCCCAGCATTTT

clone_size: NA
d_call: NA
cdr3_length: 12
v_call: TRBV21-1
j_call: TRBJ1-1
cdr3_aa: CASKSPNTEAFF
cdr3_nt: TGTGCCAGCAAATCCCCGAACACTGAAGCTTTCTTT

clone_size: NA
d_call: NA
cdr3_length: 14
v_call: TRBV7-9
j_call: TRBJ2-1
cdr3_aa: CASSYRVSYNEQFF
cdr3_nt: TGTGCCAGCAGCTACAGGGTTTCCTACAATGAGCAGTTCTTC

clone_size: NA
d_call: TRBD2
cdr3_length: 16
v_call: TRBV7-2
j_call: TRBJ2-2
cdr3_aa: CASSQFSGSSAGELFF
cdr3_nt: TGTGCCAGCAGTCAATTTAGCGGGAGTAGCGCCGGGGAGCTGTTTTTT

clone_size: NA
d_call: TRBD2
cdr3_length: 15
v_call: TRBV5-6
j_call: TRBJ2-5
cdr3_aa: CASSQLAGVQETQYF
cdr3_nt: TGTGCCAGCAGCCAATTAGCGGGAGTCCAAGAGACCCAGTACTTC

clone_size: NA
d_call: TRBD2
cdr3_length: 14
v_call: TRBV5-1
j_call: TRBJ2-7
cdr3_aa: CASSPGTSGYEQYF
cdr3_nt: TGCGCCAGCAGCCCCGGGACTAGTGGTTACGAGCAGTACTTC

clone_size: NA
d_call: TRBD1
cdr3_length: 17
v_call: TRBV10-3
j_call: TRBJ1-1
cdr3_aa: CAISRGQGNARTTEAFF
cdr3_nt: TGTGCCATCAGCCGAGGACAGGGTAATGCTCGAACGACTGAAGCTTTCTTT

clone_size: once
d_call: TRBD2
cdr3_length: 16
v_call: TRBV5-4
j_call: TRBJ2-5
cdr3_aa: CASSLWLAGLLETQYF
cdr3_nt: TGTGCCAGCAGCTTGTGGCTAGCGGGGCTATTAGAGACCCAGTACTTC

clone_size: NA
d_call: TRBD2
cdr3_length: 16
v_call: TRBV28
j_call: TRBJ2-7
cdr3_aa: CASSAPGGGRSYEQYF
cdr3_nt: TGTGCCAGCAGCGCCCCCGGGGGGGGTAGGTCCTACGAGCAGTACTTC

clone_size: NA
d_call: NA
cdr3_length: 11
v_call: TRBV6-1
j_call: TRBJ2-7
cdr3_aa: CASSRDHEQYF
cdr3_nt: TGTGCCAGCAGCCGGGACCATGAGCAGTACTTC

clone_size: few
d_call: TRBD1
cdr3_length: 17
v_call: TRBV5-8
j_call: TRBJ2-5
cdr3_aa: CASSLVGVVGQGKTQYF
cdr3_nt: TGTGCCAGCAGCTTGGTAGGGGTGGTCGGACAGGGAAAGACCCAGTACTTC

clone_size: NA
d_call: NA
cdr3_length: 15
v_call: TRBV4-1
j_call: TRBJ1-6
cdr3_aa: CASSRSPDYNSPLHF
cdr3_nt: TGCGCCAGCAGCCGTTCCCCGGACTATAATTCACCCCTCCACTTT

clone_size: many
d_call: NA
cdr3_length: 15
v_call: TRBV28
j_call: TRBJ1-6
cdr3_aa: CASSFSSGIGSPLHF
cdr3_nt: TGTGCCAGCAGTTTCAGTTCGGGGATTGGGTCACCCCTCCACTTT

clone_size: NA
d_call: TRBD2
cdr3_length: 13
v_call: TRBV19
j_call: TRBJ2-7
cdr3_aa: CASSIGGGYEQYF
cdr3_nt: TGTGCCAGTAGTATTGGCGGGGGATACGAGCAGTACTTC